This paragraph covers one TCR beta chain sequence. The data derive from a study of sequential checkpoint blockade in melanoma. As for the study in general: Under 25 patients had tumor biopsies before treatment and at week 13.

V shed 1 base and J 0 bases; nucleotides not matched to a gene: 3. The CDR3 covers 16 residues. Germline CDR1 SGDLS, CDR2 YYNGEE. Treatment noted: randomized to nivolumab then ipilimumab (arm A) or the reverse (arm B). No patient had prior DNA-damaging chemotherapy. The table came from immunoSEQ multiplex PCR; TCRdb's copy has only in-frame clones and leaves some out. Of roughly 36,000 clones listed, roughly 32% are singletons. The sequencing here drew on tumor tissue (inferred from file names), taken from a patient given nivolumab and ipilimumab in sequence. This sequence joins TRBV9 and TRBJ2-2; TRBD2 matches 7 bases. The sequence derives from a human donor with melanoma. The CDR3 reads CASSVSSGANTGELFF. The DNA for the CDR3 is TGTGCCAGCAGCGTATCGAGCGGGGCGAACACCGGGGAGCTGTTTTTT.